Given below is one T cell receptor beta chain in context. Its cognate antigen is unknown. The data belong to a study of cytomegalovirus exposure and HLA in healthy donors. At the level of the study: The same platform as the 650 to 700 first-cohort repertoires was used for the 95 to 150 validation repertoires, a later analysis reported.

Germline V gene sequence: CDR1 SGHDN, CDR2 FVKESK. The CDR3 is 12 amino acids. With V trimmed by 3 bases and J by 11 bases, 4 bases remained unmatched. General study findings and limits: Altogether, more than 150 TCR beta chains were recorded as cytomegalovirus-associated.

The donors were in the roughly 130-subject validation cohort, distinct from the roughly 700-subject first cohort. Using immunoSEQ multiplex PCR, the repertoire was profiled, and TCRdb retains in-frame clones only, with some absent. Found here are under 200,000 clones, 75% to 90% of them singletons; the top ten hold about 2.2%. The chain employs TRBV14 and TRBJ1-1; 9 bases map to TRBD1. Sequenced input: PBMCs. The clonotype was recovered from a woman younger than 30 in good health and CMV-seronegative. In DNA, the CDR3 is TGTGCCAGCAGCCAGCACAGGGGGCTTGCTTTCTTT. It is translated as CASSQHRGLAFF. The whole variable domain, filled in from reference TRBV14 and TRBJ1-1, reads EAGVTQFPSHSVIEKGQTVTLRCDPISGHDNLYWYRRVMGKEIKFLLHFVKESKQDESGMPNNRFLAERTGGTYSTLKVQPAELEDSGVYFCASSQHRGLAFFGQGTRLTVV.